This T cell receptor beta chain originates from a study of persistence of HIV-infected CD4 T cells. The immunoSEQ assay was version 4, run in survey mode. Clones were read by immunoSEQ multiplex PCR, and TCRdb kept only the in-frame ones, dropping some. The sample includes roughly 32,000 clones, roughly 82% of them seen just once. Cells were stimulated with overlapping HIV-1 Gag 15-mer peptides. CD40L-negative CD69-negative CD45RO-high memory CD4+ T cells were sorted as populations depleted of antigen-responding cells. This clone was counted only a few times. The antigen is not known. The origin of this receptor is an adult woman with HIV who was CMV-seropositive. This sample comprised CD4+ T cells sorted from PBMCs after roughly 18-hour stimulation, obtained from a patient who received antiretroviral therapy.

The CDR3 loop is CASSPRPAAGQETQYF. For the CDR3, the DNA is TGTGCCAGCTCACCACGTCCAGCCGCGGGACAAGAGACCCAGTACTTC. The J gene is TRBJ2-5, the V gene TRBV18; tentatively, D is TRBD2 (6 bases). The CDR3 consists of 16 residues. V lost 1 base and J 2 bases, leaving 14 bases between the germline ends. CDR1 KGHSH and CDR2 LQKENI come from the germline V gene.